Listed below are T cell receptor beta chains from one sample, sequenced in a study of shared clonotypes between healthy human individuals. Some clones are missing from TCRdb's copy, which holds only in-frame ones; the method was immunoSEQ multiplex PCR. Here the sample spans about 530,000 clones, 60% to 80% being singletons. The sequencing sample was made of PBMCs. These TCRs come from a woman aged 40 to 50 in good health. Some clones in this sample may be carry-over from other donors' samples. Both conserved end residues are trimmed from each CDR3.

ASSPISTSGPSHTQY	15	TRBJ2-3	TRBV4-2
ASSIGGTENQETQY	14	TRBJ2-5	TRBV19
ASSEPASGSYEQY	13	TRBJ2-7	TRBV10-2
ASSFQAGGPYEQY	13	TRBJ2-7	TRBV28
ASYKEGGLNTGELF	14	TRBJ2-2	TRBV25-1
ASSRAYEQY	9	TRBJ2-7	TRBV28
ASSPTAPEGSGDTQY	15	TRBJ2-3	TRBV5-1
ASSPRTDNMNTEAF	14	TRBJ1-1	TRBV18
ASSEAPGEMYIQY	13	TRBJ2-4	TRBV6-1
ASSLDGTGDTEAF	13	TRBJ1-1	TRBV7-2
ASSLLRREGLGDRQF	15	TRBJ2-1	TRBV7-6
ASSLGGGALSGNTIY	15	TRBJ1-3	TRBV7-3
ASSLARSNNEQF	12	TRBJ2-1	TRBV5-1
ASSGRLAGSGLLGNEQF	17	TRBJ2-1	TRBV21-1
ASKGTSGKGEQY	12	TRBJ2-7	TRBV6-6
ASSPNFSGNTIY	12	TRBJ1-3	TRBV18